This T cell receptor (beta chain) was sequenced in a study of regulatory T cells in long-lasting Graves disease. General study results and limits: With persistent disease, TRBV28, TRBJ1-2 and TRBJ2-5 were the favored segments. The persistent group shared 2,500 to 3,000 public clonotypes, more than the roughly 970 shared by new patients.

This clonotype occurred once. Its antigen remains unidentified. Since a much larger clone is just one base distant, this may be a read error. As to time point: newly diagnosed GD, antithyroid drugs for less than 3 months. PBMC RNA served as the TCR library source. HTBI primers from iRepertoire and Arm-PCR of CDR3 regions yielded the TCR beta libraries. Authors' methods: Identification across samples found approximately 67 TRBV and around 15 TRBJ segments. TCRdb called the multiplex PCR reads again in MiXCR, with one record for every CDR3 protein. The authors' filters were not applied to this entry. The sample carries roughly 560,000 distinct CDR3 sequences, roughly 16% recorded once. Germline CDR1 and CDR2: DFQATT and SNEGSKA (reference sequence). This CDR3 is built from 12 residues. These same records also appear under a second study, on T cells in Graves' hyperthyroidism and ophthalmopathy. That source reports: A first-round RT-PCR of the TCR CDR3 used the HTBI primer set.

This clonotype was sampled from a woman aged 35-65 years with Graves disease. The material sequenced was peripheral blood mononuclear cells (PBMCs), taken at new diagnosis, from a patient treated with antithyroid drugs. The chain uses TRBV20-1 and TRBJ2-7; no clear D. DNA of the CDR3: TGCAGTGCTAGGTTGGGCGTCTGGGAACAGTGCTTC. Protein sequence: CSARLGVWEQCF.